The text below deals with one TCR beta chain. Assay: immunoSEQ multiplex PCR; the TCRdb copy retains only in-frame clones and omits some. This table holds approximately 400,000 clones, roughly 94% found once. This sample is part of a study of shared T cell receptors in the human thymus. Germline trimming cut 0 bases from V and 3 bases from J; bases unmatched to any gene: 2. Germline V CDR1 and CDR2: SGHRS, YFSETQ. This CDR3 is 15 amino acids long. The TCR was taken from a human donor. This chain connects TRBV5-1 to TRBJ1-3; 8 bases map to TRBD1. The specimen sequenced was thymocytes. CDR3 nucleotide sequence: TGCGCCAGCAGCTTGGATACAGGGGGTGGAAACACCATATATTTT. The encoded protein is CASSLDTGGGNTIYF.